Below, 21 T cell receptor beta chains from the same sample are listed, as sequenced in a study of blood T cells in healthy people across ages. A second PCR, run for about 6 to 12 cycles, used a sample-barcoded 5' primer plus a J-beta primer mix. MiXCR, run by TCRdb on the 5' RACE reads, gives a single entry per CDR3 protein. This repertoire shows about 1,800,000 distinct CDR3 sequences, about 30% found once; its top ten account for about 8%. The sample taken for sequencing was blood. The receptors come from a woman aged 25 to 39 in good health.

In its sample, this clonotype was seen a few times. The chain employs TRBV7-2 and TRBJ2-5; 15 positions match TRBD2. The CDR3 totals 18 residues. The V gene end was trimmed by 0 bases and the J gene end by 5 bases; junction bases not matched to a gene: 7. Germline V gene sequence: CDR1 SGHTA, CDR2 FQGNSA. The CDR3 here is CASSLAGLAGGRGETQYF. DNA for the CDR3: TGTGCCAGCAGCTTAGCGGGACTAGCGGGGGGTCGGGGTGAGACCCAGTACTTC.

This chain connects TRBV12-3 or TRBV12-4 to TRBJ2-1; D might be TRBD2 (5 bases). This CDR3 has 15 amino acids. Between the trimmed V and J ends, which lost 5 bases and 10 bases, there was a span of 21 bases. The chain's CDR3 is CASSPGPGIGNEQFF. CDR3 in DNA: TGTGCCAGCAGTCCGGGTCCCGGGATAGGGAACGAGCAGTTCTTC.

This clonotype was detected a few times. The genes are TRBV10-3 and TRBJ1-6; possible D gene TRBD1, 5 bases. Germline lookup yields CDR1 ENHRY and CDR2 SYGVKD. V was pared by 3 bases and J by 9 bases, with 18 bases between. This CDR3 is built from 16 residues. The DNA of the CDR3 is TGTGCCATCAGTGATATGGGACCAGCGCCTACTTCACCCCTCCACTTT. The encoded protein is CAISDMGPAPTSPLHF.

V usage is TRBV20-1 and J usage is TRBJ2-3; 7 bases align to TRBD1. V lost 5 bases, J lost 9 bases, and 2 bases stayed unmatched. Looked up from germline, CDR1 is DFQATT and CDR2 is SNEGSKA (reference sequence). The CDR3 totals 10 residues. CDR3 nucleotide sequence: TGCAGTGCTGGGACAGCCACGCAGTATTTT. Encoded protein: CSAGTATQYF.

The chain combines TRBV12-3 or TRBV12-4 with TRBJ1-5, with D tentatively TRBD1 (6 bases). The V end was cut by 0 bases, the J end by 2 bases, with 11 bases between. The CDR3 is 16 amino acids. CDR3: CASSLAGQRGNQPQHF. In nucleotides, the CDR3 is TGTGCCAGCAGTTTAGCCGGACAGAGGGGCAATCAGCCCCAGCATTTT.

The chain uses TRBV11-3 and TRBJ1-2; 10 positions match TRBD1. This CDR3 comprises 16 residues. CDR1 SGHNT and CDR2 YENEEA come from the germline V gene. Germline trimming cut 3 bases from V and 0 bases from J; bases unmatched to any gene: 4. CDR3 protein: CASSFDRGRANYGYTF. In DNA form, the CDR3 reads TGTGCCAGCAGCTTTGACAGGGGGCGGGCTAACTATGGCTACACCTTC.

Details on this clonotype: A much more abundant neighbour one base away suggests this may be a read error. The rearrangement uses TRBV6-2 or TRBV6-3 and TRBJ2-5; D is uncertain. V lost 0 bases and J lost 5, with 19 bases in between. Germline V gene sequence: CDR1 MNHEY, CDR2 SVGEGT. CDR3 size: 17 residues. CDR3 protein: CASSYSKQGRATETQYF. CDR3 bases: TGTGCCAGCAGTTACTCGAAACAAGGGCGCGCGACGGAGACCCAGTACTTC.

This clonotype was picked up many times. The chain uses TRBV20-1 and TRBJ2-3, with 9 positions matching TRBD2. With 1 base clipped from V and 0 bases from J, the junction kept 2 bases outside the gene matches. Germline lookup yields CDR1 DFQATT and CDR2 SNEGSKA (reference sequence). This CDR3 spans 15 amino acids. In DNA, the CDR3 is TGCAGTGCTAGAGTCCTAGCGGGGAGCACAGATACGCAGTATTTT. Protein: CSARVLAGSTDTQYF.

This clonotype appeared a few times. The chain's CDR3 is CASSLGQGAYGANVLTF. The CDR3 DNA reads TGTGCCAGCAGCCTCGGACAGGGGGCGTATGGGGCCAACGTCCTGACTTTC. The V and J genes are TRBV9 and TRBJ2-6; 11 positions match TRBD1. After removal of 4 bases from V and 3 bases from J, the junction contained 6 bases not matched to a gene. The CDR3 is 17 residues long. Germline V gives CDR1 SGDLS, CDR2 YYNGEE.

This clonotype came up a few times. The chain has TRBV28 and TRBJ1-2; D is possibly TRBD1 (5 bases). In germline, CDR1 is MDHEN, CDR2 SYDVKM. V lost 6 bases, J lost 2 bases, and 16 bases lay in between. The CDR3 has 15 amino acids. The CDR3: CASSHKLRQNYGYTF. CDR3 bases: TGTGCCAGCAGCCATAAGCTAAGACAGAACTATGGCTACACCTTC.

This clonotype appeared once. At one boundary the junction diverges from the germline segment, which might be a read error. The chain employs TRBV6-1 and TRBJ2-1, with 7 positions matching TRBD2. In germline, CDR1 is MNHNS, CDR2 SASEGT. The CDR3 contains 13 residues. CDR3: CASRDYAYNERYF. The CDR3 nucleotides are TGTGCCAGCCGGGACTACGCCTACAATGAGCGGTACTTC.

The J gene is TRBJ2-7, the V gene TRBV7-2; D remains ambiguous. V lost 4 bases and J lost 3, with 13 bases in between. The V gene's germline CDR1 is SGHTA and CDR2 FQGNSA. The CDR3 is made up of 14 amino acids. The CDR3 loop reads CASSWTAGGYEQYF. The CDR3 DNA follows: TGTGCCAGCAGCTGGACCGCCGGTGGCTACGAGCAGTACTTC.

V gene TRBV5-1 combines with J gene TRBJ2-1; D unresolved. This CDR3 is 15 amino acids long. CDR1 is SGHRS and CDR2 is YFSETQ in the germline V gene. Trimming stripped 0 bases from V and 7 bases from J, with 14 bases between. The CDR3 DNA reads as TGCGCCAGCAGCTTGGCAACGGCGACGTTAAATGAGCAGTTCTTC. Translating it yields CASSLATATLNEQFF.

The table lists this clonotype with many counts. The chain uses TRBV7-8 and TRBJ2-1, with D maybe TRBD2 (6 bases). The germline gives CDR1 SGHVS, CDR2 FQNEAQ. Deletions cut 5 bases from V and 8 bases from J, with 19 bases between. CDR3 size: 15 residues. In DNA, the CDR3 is TGTGCCAGCAGCCCCGGGCTAGCGTTAAGCCATGAGCAGTTCTTC. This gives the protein CASSPGLALSHEQFF.

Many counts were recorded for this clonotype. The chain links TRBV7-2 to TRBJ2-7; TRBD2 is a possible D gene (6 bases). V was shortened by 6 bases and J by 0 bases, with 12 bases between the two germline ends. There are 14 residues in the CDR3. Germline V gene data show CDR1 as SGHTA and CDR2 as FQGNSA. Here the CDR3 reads CASSTHSGSYEQYF. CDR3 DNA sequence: TGTGCCAGCAGTACCCATAGCGGCTCCTACGAGCAGTACTTC.

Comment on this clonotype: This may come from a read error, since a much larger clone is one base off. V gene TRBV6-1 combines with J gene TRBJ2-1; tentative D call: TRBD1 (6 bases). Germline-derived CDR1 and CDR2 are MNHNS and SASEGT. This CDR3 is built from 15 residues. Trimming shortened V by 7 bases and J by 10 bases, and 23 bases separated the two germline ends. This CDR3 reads CASTLGHVLSYEQFF. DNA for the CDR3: TGTGCCAGCACCTTGGGACACGTCTTATCCTACGAGCAGTTCTTC.

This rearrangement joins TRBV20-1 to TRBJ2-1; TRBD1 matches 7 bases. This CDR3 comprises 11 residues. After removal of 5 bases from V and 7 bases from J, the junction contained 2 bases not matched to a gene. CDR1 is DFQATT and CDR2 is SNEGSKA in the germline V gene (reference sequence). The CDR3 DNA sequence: TGCAGTGCTTTGGGACAGAATGAGCAGTTCTTC. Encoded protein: CSALGQNEQFF.

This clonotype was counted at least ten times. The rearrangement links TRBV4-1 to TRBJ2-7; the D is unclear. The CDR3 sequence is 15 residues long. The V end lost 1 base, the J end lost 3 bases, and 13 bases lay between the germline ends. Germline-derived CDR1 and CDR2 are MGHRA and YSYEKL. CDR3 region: CASSQAKSELYEQYF. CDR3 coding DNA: TGCGCCAGCAGCCAAGCTAAGAGTGAACTCTACGAGCAGTACTTC.

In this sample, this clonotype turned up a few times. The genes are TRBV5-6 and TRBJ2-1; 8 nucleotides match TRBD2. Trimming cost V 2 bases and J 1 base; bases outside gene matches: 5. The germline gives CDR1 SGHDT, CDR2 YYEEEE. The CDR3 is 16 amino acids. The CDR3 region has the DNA TGTGCCAGCAGCTTCACTAGCGGAGAATCCTACAATGAGCAGTTCTTC. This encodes CASSFTSGESYNEQFF.

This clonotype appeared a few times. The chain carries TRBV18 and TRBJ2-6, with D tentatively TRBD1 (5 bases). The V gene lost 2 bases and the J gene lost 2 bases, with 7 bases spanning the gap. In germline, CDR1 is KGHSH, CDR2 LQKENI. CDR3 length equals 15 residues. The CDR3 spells CASSPIGAGANVLTF. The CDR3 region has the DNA TGTGCCAGCTCACCAATAGGGGCTGGGGCCAACGTCCTGACTTTC.

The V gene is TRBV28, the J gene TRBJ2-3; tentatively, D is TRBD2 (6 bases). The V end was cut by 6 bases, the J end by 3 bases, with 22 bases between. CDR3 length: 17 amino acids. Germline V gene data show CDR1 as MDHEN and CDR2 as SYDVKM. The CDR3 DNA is TGTGCCAGCAGCCCGGGAGCCCTGGGGCGGCTGACAGATACGCAGTATTTT. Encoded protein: CASSPGALGRLTDTQYF.